The sample holds a few counts of the clone carrying this TCR beta chain. The primer mix had 60 Vbeta and 13 Jbeta primers. Libraries were prepared by immunoSEQ multiplex PCR; TCRdb keeps only in-frame clonotypes and omits some of them. Of about 100,000 clones in the sample, 65% to 85% were seen once. This entry is derived from a study of cytomegalovirus exposure and HLA in healthy donors. Source material: PBMCs. This sequence originates from a woman in her 70s in good health and CMV-seropositive.

CDR3 DNA: TGTGCCAGCAGGCAGGCCGGTGGTCCCTACGAGCAGTACTTC. Translation gives CASRQAGGPYEQYF. The chain is built from TRBV2 and TRBJ2-7, with unresolved D. This CDR3 is built from 14 residues. CDR1 and CDR2 from the germline V gene are SNHLY and FYNNEI. With 6 bases removed from V and 2 bases from J, the gap between germline ends came to 14 bases.